This TCR beta chain derives from a study of blood T cell repertoires in COVID-19. The overall study: The study drew acute and convalescent COVID-19 samples from the United States, Italy and Spain.

Recruitment covered roughly 24 US areas and drew participants whose ages spanned roughly 18 to 89 years. Germline values: CDR1 LNHDA, CDR2 SQIVND (reference sequence). The J segment lost 0 bases and the V segment lost 4 bases, leaving 3 bases of the junction unmatched. This CDR3 region has 15 residues. Sequenced by immunoSEQ multiplex PCR; TCRdb stores in-frame clones only, minus some. The sample includes roughly 250,000 clones, 80% to 90% of them seen just once. V usage is TRBV19 and J usage is TRBJ1-5, with TRBD1 identical over 7 bases. Material: PBMCs or T cells enriched from blood (not recorded which). This TCR was recovered from a woman aged 25 to 39 who had recovered from COVID-19. This CDR3 is CASSSRGFSNQPQHF. The DNA for the CDR3 is TGTGCCAGTAGTAGCAGGGGGTTTAGCAATCAGCCCCAGCATTTT.